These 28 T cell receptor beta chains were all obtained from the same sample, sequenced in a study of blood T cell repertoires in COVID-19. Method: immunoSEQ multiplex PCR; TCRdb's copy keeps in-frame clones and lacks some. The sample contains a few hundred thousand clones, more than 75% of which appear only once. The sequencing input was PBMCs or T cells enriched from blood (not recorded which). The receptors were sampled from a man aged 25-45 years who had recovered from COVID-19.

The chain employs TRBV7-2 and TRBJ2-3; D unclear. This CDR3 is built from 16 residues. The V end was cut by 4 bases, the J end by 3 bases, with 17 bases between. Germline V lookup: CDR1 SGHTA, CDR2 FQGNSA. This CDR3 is CASSSPTLGATDTQYF. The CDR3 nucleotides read TGTGCCAGCAGCTCCCCGACTCTAGGTGCGACAGATACGCAGTATTTT.

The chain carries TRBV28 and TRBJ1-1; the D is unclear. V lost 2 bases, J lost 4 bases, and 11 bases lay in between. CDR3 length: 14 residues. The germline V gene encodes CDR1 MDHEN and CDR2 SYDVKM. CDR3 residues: CASSLNGLSTEAFF. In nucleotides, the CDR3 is TGTGCCAGCAGTTTAAACGGGTTGAGCACTGAAGCTTTCTTT. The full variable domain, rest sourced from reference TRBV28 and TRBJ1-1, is DVKVTQSSRYLVKRTGEKVFLECVQDMDHENMFWYRQDPGLGLRLIYFSYDVKMKEKGDIPEGYSVSREKKERFSLILESASTNQTSMYLCASSLNGLSTEAFFGQGTRLTVV.

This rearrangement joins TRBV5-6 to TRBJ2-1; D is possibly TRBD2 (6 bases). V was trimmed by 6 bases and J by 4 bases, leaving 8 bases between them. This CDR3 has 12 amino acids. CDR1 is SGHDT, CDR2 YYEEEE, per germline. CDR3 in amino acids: CASTRGYNEQFF. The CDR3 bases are TGTGCCAGCACGCGGGGTTACAATGAGCAGTTCTTC.

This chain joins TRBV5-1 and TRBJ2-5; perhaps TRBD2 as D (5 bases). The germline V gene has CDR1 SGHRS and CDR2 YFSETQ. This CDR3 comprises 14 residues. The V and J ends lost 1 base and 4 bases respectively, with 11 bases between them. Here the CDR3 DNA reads TGCGCCAGCAGCTTGATGGGCGGGTCAGAGACCCAGTACTTC. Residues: CASSLMGGSETQYF. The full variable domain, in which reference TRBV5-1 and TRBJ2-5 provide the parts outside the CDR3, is KAGVTQTPRYLIKTRGQQVTLSCSPISGHRSVSWYQQTPGQGLQFLFEYFSETQRNKGNFPGRFSGRQFSNSRSEMNVSTLELGDSALYLCASSLMGGSETQYFGPGTRLLVL.

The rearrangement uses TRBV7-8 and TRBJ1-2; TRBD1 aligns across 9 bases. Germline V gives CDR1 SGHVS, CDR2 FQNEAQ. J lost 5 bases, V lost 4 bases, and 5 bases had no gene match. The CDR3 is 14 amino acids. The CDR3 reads CASSSTGTGYGYTF. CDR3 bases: TGTGCCAGCAGCTCTACTGGGACAGGGTATGGCTACACCTTC.

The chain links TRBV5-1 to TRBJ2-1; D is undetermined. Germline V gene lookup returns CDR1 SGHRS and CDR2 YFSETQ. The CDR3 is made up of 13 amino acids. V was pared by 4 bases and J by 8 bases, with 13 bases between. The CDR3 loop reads CASSLTALDEQFF. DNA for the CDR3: TGCGCCAGCAGCCTCACTGCCCTTGATGAGCAGTTCTTC.

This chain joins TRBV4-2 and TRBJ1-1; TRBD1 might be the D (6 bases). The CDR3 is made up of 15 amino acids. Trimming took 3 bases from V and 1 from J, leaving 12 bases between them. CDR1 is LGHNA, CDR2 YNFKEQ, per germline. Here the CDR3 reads CASSQLTRGNTEAFF. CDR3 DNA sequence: TGTGCCAGCAGCCAGCTCACCAGGGGGAACACTGAAGCTTTCTTT.

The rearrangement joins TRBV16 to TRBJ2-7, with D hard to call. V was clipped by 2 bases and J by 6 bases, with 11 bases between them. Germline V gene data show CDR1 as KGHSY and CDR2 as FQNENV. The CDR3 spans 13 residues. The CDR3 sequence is CASSQLSPSEQYF. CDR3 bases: TGTGCCAGCAGCCAACTTTCCCCCTCCGAGCAGTACTTC.

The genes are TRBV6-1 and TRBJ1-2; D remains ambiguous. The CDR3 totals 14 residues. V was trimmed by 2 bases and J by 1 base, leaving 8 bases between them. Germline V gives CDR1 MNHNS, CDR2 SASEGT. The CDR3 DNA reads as TGTGCCAGCAGTGAATCCTCCCTTAACTATGGCTACACCTTC. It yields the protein CASSESSLNYGYTF.

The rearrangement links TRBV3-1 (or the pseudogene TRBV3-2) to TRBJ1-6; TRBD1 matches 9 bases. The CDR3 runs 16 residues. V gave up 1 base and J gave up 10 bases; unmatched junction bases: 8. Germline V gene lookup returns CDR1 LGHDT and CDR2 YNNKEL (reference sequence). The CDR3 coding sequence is TGTGCCAGCAGCCAAGGGGAAACAGGGGGCCGGTCACCCCTCCACTTT. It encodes CASSQGETGGRSPLHF.

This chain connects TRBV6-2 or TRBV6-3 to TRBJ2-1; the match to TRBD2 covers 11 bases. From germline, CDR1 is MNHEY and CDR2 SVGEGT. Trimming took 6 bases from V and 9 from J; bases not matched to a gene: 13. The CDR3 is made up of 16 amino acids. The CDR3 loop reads CASSPGTSGPRVEQFF. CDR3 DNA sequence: TGTGCCAGCAGCCCTGGGACTAGCGGACCACGGGTTGAGCAGTTCTTC.

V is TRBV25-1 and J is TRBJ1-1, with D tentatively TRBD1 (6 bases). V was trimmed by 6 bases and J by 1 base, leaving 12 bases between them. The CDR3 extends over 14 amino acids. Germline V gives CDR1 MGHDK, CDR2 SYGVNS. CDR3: CASRLRGANTEAFF. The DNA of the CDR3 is TGTGCCAGCAGATTGCGGGGGGCGAACACTGAAGCTTTCTTT. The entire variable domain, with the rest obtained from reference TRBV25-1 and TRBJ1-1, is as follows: EADIYQTPRYLVIGTGKKITLECSQTMGHDKMYWYQQDPGMELHLIHYSYGVNSTEKGDLSSESTVSRIRTEHFPLTLESARPSHTSQYLCASRLRGANTEAFFGQGTRLTVV.

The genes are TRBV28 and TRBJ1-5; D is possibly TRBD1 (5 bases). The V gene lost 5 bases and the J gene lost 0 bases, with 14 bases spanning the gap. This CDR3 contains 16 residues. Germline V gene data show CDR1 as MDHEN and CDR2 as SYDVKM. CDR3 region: CASSLVDGHSNQPQHF. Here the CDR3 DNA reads TGTGCCAGCAGTCTAGTCGACGGACATAGCAATCAGCCCCAGCATTTT.

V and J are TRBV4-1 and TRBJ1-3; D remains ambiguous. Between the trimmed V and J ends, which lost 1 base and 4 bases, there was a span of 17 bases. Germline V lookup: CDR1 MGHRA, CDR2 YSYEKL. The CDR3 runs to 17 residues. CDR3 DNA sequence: TGCGCCAGCAGCCAAGCCTCCCGGGATCAGAGGGGAAACACCATATATTTT. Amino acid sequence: CASSQASRDQRGNTIYF.

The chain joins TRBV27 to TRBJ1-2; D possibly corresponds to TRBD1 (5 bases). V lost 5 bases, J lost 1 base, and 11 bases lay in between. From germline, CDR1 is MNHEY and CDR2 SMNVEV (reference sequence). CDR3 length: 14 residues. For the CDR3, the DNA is TGTGCCAGCAGTGAAAAGGGGTATAACTATGGCTACACCTTC. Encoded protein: CASSEKGYNYGYTF.

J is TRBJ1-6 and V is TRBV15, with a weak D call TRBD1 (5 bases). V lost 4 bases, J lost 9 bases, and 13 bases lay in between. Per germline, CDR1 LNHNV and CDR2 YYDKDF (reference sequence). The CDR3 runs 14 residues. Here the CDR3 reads CATSTRNGGSPLHF. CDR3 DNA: TGTGCCACCAGCACTCGAAACGGGGGTTCACCCCTCCACTTT.

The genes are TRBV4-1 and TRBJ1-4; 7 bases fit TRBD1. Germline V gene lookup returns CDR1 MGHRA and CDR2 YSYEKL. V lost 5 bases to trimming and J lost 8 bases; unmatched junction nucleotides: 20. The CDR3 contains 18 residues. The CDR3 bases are TGCGCCAGCAGCATAAAAGGGCCCGGACAGGCCAGGGGGGAAAAACTGTTTTTT. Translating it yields CASSIKGPGQARGEKLFF.

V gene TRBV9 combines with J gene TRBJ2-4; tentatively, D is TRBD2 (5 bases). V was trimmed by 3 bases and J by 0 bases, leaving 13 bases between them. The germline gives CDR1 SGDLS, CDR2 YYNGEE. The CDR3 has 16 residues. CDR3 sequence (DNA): TGTGCCAGCAGCGCGGGAACCAATTTAGCCAAAAACATTCAGTACTTC. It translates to CASSAGTNLAKNIQYF.

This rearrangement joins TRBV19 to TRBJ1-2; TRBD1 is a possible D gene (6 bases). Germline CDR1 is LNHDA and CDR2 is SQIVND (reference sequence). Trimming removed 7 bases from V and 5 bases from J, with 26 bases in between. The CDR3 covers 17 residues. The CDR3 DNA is TGTGCCAGTATCCGAAACCGGGACACGGGGACGAAATATGGCTACACCTTC. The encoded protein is CASIRNRDTGTKYGYTF.

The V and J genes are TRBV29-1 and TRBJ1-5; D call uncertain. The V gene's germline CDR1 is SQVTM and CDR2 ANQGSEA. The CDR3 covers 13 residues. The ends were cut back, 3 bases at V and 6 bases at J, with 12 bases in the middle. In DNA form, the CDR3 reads TGCAGCGTTGAGGAGAGGGTGGGTCAGCCCCAGCATTTT. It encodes CSVEERVGQPQHF.

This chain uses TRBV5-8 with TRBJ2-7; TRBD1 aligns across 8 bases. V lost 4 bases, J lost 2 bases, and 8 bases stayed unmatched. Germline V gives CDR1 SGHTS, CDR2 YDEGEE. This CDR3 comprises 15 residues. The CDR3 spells CASSSGTGVAYEQYF. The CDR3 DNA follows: TGTGCCAGCAGCAGTGGGACAGGCGTCGCCTACGAGCAGTACTTC.

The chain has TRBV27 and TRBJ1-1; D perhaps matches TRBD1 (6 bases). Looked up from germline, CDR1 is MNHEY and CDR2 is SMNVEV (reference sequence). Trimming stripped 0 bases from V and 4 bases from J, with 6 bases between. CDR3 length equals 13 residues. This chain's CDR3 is CASSLSGGTEAFF. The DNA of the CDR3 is TGTGCCAGCAGTTTATCAGGGGGCACTGAAGCTTTCTTT.

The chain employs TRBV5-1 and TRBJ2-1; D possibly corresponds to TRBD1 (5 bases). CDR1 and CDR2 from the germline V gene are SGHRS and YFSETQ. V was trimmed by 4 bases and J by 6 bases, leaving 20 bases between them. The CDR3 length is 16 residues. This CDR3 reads CASSLQGTLGFNEQFF. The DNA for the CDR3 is TGCGCCAGCAGCCTTCAGGGAACCCTGGGCTTCAATGAGCAGTTCTTC. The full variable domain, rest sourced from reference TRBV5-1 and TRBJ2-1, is KAGVTQTPRYLIKTRGQQVTLSCSPISGHRSVSWYQQTPGQGLQFLFEYFSETQRNKGNFPGRFSGRQFSNSRSEMNVSTLELGDSALYLCASSLQGTLGFNEQFFGPGTRLTVL.

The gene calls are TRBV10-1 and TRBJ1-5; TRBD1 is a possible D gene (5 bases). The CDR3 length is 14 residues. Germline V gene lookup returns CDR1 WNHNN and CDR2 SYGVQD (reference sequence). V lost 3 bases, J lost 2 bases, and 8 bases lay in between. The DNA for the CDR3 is TGCGCCAGCAGTGAAGGCAGGGGCAATCAGCCCCAGCATTTT. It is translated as CASSEGRGNQPQHF.

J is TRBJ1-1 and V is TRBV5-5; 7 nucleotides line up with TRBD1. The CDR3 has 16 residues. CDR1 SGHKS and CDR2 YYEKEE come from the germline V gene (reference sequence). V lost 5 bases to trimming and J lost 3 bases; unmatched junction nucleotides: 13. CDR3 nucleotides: TGTGCCAGCAGTTACGACAGGGTAGGATTGGACACTGAAGCTTTCTTT. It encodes CASSYDRVGLDTEAFF.

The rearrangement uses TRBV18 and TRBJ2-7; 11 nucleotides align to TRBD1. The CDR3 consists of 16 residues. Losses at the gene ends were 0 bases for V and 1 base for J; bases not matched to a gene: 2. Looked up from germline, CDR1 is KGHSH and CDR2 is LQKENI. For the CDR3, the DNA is TGTGCCAGCTCACCACCGGGACAGGGGGGTTCCTACGAGCAGTACTTC. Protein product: CASSPPGQGGSYEQYF. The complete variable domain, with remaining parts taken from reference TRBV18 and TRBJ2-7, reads NAGVMQNPRHLVRRRGQEARLRCSPMKGHSHVYWYRQLPEEGLKFMVYLQKENIIDESGMPKERFSAEFPKEGPSILRIQQVVRGDSAAYFCASSPPGQGGSYEQYFGPGTRLTVT.

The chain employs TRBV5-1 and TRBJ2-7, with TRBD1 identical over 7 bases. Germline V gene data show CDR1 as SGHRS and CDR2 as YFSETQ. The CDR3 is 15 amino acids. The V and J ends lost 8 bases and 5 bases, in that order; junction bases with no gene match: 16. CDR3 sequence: CASKRTGTPLDEQYF. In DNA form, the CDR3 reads TGCGCCAGTAAGCGGACAGGCACCCCTTTGGACGAGCAGTACTTC.

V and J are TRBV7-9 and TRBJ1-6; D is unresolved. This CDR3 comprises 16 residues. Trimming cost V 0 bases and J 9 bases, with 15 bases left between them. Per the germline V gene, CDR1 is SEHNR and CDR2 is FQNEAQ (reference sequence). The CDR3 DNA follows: TGTGCCAGCAGCTTAGCGTTTGCGGGTTCCTCTTCACCCCTCCACTTT. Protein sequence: CASSLAFAGSSSPLHF.